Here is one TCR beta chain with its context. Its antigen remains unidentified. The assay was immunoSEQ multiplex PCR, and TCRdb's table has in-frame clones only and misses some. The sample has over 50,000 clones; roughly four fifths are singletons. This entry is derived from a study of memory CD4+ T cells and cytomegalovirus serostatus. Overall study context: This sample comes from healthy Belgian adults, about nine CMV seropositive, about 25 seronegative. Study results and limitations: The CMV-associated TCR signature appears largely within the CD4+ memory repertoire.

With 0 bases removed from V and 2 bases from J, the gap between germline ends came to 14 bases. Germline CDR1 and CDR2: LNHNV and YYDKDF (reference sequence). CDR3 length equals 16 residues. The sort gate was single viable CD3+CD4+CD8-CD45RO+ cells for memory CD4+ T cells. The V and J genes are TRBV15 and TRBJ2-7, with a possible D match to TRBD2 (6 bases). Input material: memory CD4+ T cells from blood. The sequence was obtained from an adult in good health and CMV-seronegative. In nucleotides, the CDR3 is TGTGCCACCAGCAGAGATTGGCGGGGACCAGCCTACGAGCAGTACTTC. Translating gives CATSRDWRGPAYEQYF.